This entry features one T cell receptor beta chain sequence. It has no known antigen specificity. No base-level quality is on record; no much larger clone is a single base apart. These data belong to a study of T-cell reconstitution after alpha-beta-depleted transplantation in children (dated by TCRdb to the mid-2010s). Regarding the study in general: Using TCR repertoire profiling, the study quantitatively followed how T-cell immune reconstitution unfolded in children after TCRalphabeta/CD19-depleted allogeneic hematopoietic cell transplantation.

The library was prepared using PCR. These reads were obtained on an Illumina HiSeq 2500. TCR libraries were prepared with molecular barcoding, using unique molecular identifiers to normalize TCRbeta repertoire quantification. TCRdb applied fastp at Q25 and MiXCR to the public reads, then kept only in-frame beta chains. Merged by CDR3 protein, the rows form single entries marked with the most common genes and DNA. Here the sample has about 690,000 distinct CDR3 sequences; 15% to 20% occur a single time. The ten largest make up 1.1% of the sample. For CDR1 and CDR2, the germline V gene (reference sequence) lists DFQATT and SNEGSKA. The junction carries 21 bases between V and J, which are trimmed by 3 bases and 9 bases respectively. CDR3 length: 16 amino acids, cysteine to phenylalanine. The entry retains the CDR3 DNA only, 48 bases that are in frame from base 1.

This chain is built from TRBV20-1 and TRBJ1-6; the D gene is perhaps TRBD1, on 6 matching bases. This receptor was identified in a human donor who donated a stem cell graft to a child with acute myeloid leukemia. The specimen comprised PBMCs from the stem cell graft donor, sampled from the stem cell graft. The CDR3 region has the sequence CSASPTPGAASSPLHF. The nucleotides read TGCAGTGCTAGTCCTACCCCAGGGGCCGCGAGTTCACCCCTCCACTTT.